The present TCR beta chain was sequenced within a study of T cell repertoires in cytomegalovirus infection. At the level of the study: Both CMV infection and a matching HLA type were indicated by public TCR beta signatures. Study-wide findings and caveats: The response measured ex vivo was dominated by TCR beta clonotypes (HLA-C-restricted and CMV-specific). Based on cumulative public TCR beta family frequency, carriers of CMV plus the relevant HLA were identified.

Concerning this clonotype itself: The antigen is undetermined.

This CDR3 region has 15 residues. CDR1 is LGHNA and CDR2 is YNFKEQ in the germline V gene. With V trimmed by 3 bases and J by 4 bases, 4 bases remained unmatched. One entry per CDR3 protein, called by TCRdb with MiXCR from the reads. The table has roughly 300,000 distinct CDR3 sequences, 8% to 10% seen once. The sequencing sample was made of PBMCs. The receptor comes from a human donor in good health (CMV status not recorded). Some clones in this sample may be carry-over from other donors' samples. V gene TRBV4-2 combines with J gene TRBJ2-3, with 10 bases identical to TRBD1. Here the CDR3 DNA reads TGTGCCAGCAGCCAGCCCGGGACAGGGGCAGATACGCAGTATTTT. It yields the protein CASSQPGTGADTQYF.